This T cell receptor beta chain emerged from a study of blood T cell repertoires in COVID-19. Study overall: Specimens from acute and convalescent COVID-19 originated in the United States, Italy and Spain. PBMCs, B-cell-depleted T cells, or T cells provided the cDNA or gDNA that made up the material.

The data were produced by immunoSEQ multiplex PCR, yet TCRdb's version contains in-frame clones alone and is incomplete. The sample carries approximately 260,000 clones, roughly 89% recorded once. Germline V gives CDR1 SNHLY, CDR2 FYNNEI. Trimming cost V 1 base and J 6 bases, with 13 bases left between them. The CDR3 runs 14 residues. This chain links TRBV2 with TRBJ2-7, with D perhaps matching TRBD2 (6 bases). The TCR was taken from a woman in her thirties or forties who had recovered from COVID-19. The sequenced sample consisted of peripheral blood. The CDR3 is CASSEGDSGLEQYF. The CDR3 DNA reads TGTGCCAGCAGTGAAGGAGACAGCGGGCTCGAGCAGTACTTC.